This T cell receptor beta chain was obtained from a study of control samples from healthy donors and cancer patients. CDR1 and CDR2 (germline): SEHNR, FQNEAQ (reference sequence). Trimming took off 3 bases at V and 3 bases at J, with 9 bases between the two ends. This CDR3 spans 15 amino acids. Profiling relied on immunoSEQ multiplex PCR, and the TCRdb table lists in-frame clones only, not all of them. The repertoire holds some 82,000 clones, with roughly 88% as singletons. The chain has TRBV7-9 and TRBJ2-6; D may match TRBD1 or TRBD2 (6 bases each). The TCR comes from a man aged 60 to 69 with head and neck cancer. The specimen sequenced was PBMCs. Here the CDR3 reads CASSFGGLGANVLTF. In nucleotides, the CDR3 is TGTGCCAGCAGCTTTGGGGGGCTTGGGGCCAACGTCCTGACTTTC.